These T cell receptor beta chains were read from a single sample in a study of low-dose radiotherapy and immunotherapy resistance in tumors. MiXCR, run by TCRdb on the reads, gives a single entry per CDR3 protein. The data hold about 46,000 distinct CDR3 sequences, with 12% observed a single time. The sequencing here drew on PBMCs, taken before treatment. The origin of the receptors is a female donor with ovarian cancer. Both conserved end residues are part of each CDR3. A D gene is named only where the DNA matches it firmly. A row's size may be missing; if present it is once, few, many or a size class.

v_gene	j_gene	abundance	d_gene	CDR3aa	CDR3nt
TRBV29-1	TRBJ2-2	many	.	CSVARATGELFF	TGCAGCGTCGCCAGGGCAACCGGGGAGCTGTTTTTT
TRBV26	TRBJ1-1	.	.	CATESLVLGGTEAFF	TGTGCCACCGAGTCCTTGGTCCTCGGGGGCACTGAAGCTTTCTTT
TRBV29-1	TRBJ2-2	many	TRBD2	CSVPRVGRGNTGELFF	TGCAGCGTTCCTAGGGTAGGGAGGGGGAACACCGGGGAGCTGTTTTTT
TRBV2	TRBJ2-1	.	TRBD2	CASSGTTSGSVNEQFF	TGTGCCAGCAGCGGTACGACTAGCGGGAGTGTCAATGAGCAGTTCTTC
TRBV20-1	TRBJ2-7	many	TRBD2	CSARGITSGVYEQYF	TGCAGTGCTAGAGGGATAACTAGCGGGGTCTACGAGCAGTACTTC
TRBV6-2/TRBV6-3	TRBJ2-2	many	TRBD2	CASSLRGGGGELFF	TGTGCCAGCAGTCTCCGTGGGGGGGGCGGGGAGCTGTTTTTT
TRBV20-1	TRBJ2-7	many	.	CSASSGQNYEQYF	TGCAGTGCGTCGTCAGGACAGAACTACGAGCAGTACTTC
TRBV11-2	TRBJ1-3	many	TRBD1	CASSFTGADSGNTIYF	TGTGCCAGCAGCTTTACAGGGGCTGACTCTGGAAACACCATATATTTT
TRBV15	TRBJ1-5	many	.	CATSPTRGGGQPQHF	TGTGCCACCAGCCCAACCCGGGGCGGGGGTCAGCCCCAGCATTTT
TRBV5-5	TRBJ2-3	many	TRBD2	CASSLPGLAATHTDTQYF	TGTGCCAGCAGCTTGCCGGGACTAGCGGCAACCCACACAGATACGCAGTATTTT
TRBV5-1	TRBJ1-6	many	TRBD1	CASSTDRGGSPLHF	TGCGCCAGCAGCACGGACAGGGGTGGTTCACCCCTCCACTTT
TRBV29-1	TRBJ2-4	few	.	CSLRDEGNIQYF	TGCAGCCTACGGGACGAAGGGAACATTCAGTACTTC
TRBV4-1	TRBJ2-1	.	.	CASSQDRAGWNNEQFF	TGCGCCAGCAGCCAAGATCGGGCGGGATGGAACAATGAGCAGTTCTTC
TRBV13	TRBJ1-4	many	.	CASSLLNSAEKLFF	TGTGCCAGCAGCTTGTTGAACAGCGCTGAAAAACTGTTTTTT
TRBV19	TRBJ2-2	many	TRBD2	CASSPGTRNTGELFF	TGTGCCAGTAGCCCCGGGACTAGAAACACCGGGGAGCTGTTTTTT
TRBV5-1	TRBJ2-1	many	TRBD2	CASKLAGGDEQFF	TGCGCCAGCAAACTAGCGGGGGGGGATGAGCAGTTCTTC
TRBV29-1	TRBJ1-2	many	.	CSVWSANYGYTF	TGCAGCGTTTGGTCGGCTAACTATGGCTACACCTTC
TRBV18	TRBJ2-1	many	.	CASSPPGQANEQFF	TGTGCCAGCTCACCACCAGGCCAGGCAAATGAGCAGTTCTTC
TRBV3-1	TRBJ2-4	many	TRBD1	CASSQQTGERNIQYF	TGTGCCAGCAGCCAACAGACAGGGGAGAGAAACATTCAGTACTTC
TRBV19	TRBJ2-2	many	TRBD1	CASSTGQGDTGELFF	TGTGCCAGTAGTACGGGACAGGGGGACACCGGGGAGCTGTTTTTT
TRBV11-2	TRBJ2-3	many	.	CASSGAKTDTQYF	TGTGCCAGCAGCGGGGCTAAGACAGATACGCAGTATTTT
TRBV5-6	TRBJ2-4	many	.	CASSLDADIQYF	TGTGCCAGCAGCTTGGACGCGGACATTCAGTACTTC
TRBV4-1	TRBJ2-6	.	TRBD1	CASSATGDRLAGANVLTF	TGCGCCAGCAGCGCAACAGGGGATCGGCTAGCTGGGGCCAACGTCCTGACTTTC
TRBV10-3	TRBJ1-1	many	.	CAISERTLQNTEAFF	TGTGCCATCAGTGAGAGGACACTACAGAACACTGAAGCTTTCTTT
TRBV20-1	TRBJ2-5	many	.	CSATPPGTPKETQYF	TGCAGTGCTACTCCGCCCGGGACACCTAAAGAGACCCAGTACTTC
TRBV5-1	TRBJ1-1	many	TRBD1	CASSPRTGGLGTEAFF	TGCGCCAGCAGCCCAAGGACAGGGGGCCTGGGCACTGAAGCTTTCTTT
TRBV12-3/TRBV12-4	TRBJ2-7	many	.	CASSLWGSPSSYEQYF	TGTGCCAGCAGTTTATGGGGCAGCCCGAGCTCCTACGAGCAGTACTTC
TRBV30	TRBJ1-4	many	.	CAWRKQGGGEKLFF	TGTGCCTGGAGGAAACAGGGTGGGGGAGAAAAACTGTTTTTT
TRBV19	TRBJ2-2	.	.	CASSDSLRTGELFF	TGTGCCAGTAGCGACTCTTTGAGAACCGGGGAGCTGTTTTTT
TRBV2	TRBJ2-5	many	TRBD2	CASSVSGRGQETQYF	TGTGCCAGCAGTGTCTCCGGGAGGGGCCAAGAGACCCAGTACTTC
TRBV11-2	TRBJ2-3	many	.	CASSLAGGTDTQYF	TGTGCCAGCAGCTTAGCTGGGGGCACAGATACGCAGTATTTT
TRBV2	TRBJ1-5	.	.	CASNTQGLVQPQHF	TGTGCCAGCAACACCCAGGGGTTGGTTCAGCCCCAGCATTTT
TRBV6-6	TRBJ1-6	many	.	CASSYASLLNSPLHF	TGTGCCAGCAGTTACGCCAGTCTTCTTAATTCACCCCTCCACTTT
TRBV2	TRBJ2-1	many	TRBD2	CASGTPSGGANEQFF	TGTGCCAGCGGAACCCCTAGCGGGGGGGCCAATGAGCAGTTCTTC
TRBV30	TRBJ2-7	many	TRBD2	CAFRTSGYEQYF	TGTGCCTTCCGGACTAGCGGATACGAGCAGTACTTC
TRBV5-6	TRBJ2-5	many	.	CASSLVAGGVQETQYF	TGTGCCAGCAGCTTGGTGGCAGGAGGGGTCCAAGAGACCCAGTACTTC
TRBV30	TRBJ1-5	many	TRBD1	CAWSRFPPRKTGRGNQPQHF	TGTGCCTGGAGTCGCTTCCCCCCACGTAAGACAGGGAGAGGCAATCAGCCCCAGCATTTT
TRBV5-1	TRBJ2-7	many	.	CASSSGEGSYEQYF	TGCGCCAGCAGCTCCGGAGAGGGGAGCTACGAGCAGTACTTC
TRBV6-6	TRBJ1-5	many	.	CASQGPSHNQPQHF	TGTGCCAGCCAAGGTCCCAGCCACAATCAGCCCCAGCATTTT
TRBV10-3	TRBJ1-1	.	.	CAISESIGGAVGEAFF	TGTGCCATCAGTGAGTCCATTGGGGGCGCGGTAGGTGAAGCTTTCTTT
TRBV10-3	TRBJ2-7	.	TRBD2	CAINPSGTGEQYF	TGTGCCATCAATCCTAGCGGGACGGGGGAGCAGTACTTC
TRBV11-2	TRBJ2-5	many	.	CASSYRPGQELAETQYF	TGTGCCAGCAGCTATCGCCCGGGACAAGAGTTAGCAGAGACCCAGTACTTC
TRBV10-3	TRBJ2-3	many	TRBD1	CAISDRGGDTQYF	TGTGCCATCAGCGACAGGGGGGGAGATACGCAGTATTTT
TRBV9	TRBJ2-7	many	TRBD2	CASSAGLADTYEQYF	TGTGCCAGCAGCGCGGGACTAGCGGACACCTACGAGCAGTACTTC
TRBV12-3/TRBV12-4	TRBJ2-2	many	.	CASSPSREKPNTGELFF	TGTGCCAGCAGTCCTAGCCGGGAGAAACCCAACACCGGGGAGCTGTTTTTT
TRBV11-1	TRBJ2-1	many	TRBD1	CASSSQGELHNEQFF	TGTGCCAGCAGCTCTCAGGGGGAGTTGCACAATGAGCAGTTCTTC
TRBV5-1	TRBJ2-5	many	.	CASSLGQGKETQYF	TGCGCCAGCAGCTTGGGGCAGGGAAAAGAGACCCAGTACTTC
TRBV6-5	TRBJ2-1	many	.	CASSVREAYNEQFF	TGTGCCAGCAGCGTTAGGGAAGCCTACAATGAGCAGTTCTTC
TRBV6-5	TRBJ2-5	many	TRBD2	CASSYSSTSGQETQYF	TGTGCCAGCAGTTACTCGAGTACTAGCGGTCAAGAGACCCAGTACTTC
TRBV13	TRBJ2-3	many	.	CASSRAGSSTDTQYF	TGTGCCAGCAGCCGGGCCGGATCTAGCACAGATACGCAGTATTTT
TRBV19	TRBJ2-7	many	TRBD2	CATRSSGTYEQYF	TGTGCCACCAGGTCTAGCGGGACCTACGAGCAGTACTTC
TRBV27	TRBJ1-1	many	TRBD1	CASSFLGQGYGEAFF	TGTGCCAGCAGTTTTCTCGGACAGGGCTATGGTGAAGCTTTCTTT
TRBV19	TRBJ2-7	many	.	CASSQEPRQGPNSYEQYF	TGTGCCAGTAGTCAGGAACCCCGTCAGGGGCCGAACTCCTACGAGCAGTACTTC
TRBV4-1	TRBJ2-5	.	.	CASSQAVGPETQYF	TGCGCCAGCAGCCAGGCCGTGGGGCCAGAGACCCAGTACTTC
TRBV11-2	TRBJ2-3	many	TRBD2	CASGAGGWTDTQYF	TGTGCCAGCGGGGCGGGGGGTTGGACAGATACGCAGTATTTT